A selection of T cell receptor beta chains follows, all from one sample in a study of T cell responses to AZD1222 COVID-19 vaccine. TCRdb's table, derived via immunoSEQ multiplex PCR, lists solely in-frame clones and lacks some. The sample has about 210,000 clones; 80% to 95% are singletons. Sample: peripheral blood, taken on day 0 of AZD1222 vaccination. The source of these receptors is an adult in good health. Each CDR3 is given with its conserved first and last residue. A D gene is named only where the DNA matches it firmly. Rows give clone size only sometimes, using once, few, many, or a class for an expanded clone.

TRBJ2-6	once	TRBV29-1	NA	TGCAGCGCCGTAATTTCTGGGGCCAACGTCCTGACTTTC	CSAVISGANVLTF
TRBJ1-2	once	TRBV5-6	NA	TGTGCCAGCAGCTTGGTTGGAAATAACTATGGCTACACCTTC	CASSLVGNNYGYTF
TRBJ2-7	NA	TRBV5-1	TRBD1	TGCGCCAGCAGCGGAGGACAGGGCTACGAGCAGTACTTC	CASSGGQGYEQYF
TRBJ2-3	NA	TRBV5-4	NA	TGTGCCAGCAGCGAGGGACTGGAACTCACAGATACGCAGTATTTT	CASSEGLELTDTQYF
TRBJ2-7	few	TRBV6-5	NA	TGTGCCAGCAGCTCTCCGAGTGAGGGCAAGGACGAGCAGTACTTC	CASSSPSEGKDEQYF
TRBJ1-5	NA	TRBV10-2	NA	TGCGCCAGCAGTGAGACTACTCAGCCCCAGCATTTT	CASSETTQPQHF
TRBJ1-1	NA	TRBV2	TRBD1	TGTGCCAGCAGTGCGCGGACAGGGAACACTGAAGCTTTCTTT	CASSARTGNTEAFF
TRBJ2-2	once	TRBV5-5	NA	TGTGCCAGCAGGACCGGGACTTTGAACACCGGGGAGCTGTTTTTT	CASRTGTLNTGELFF
TRBJ1-1	NA	TRBV6-5	TRBD1	TGTGCCAGCAGTCCAGGGGGCGTTGAAGCTTTCTTT	CASSPGGVEAFF
TRBJ2-1	NA	TRBV28	TRBD1	TGTGCCAGCAGTAGACCTGGACAGGGAAAGGCGGTTGAGCAGTTCTTC	CASSRPGQGKAVEQFF
TRBJ2-1	NA	TRBV7-8	NA	TGTGCCAGCAGCCCGAGGCGGGTCTGGGCGGGGAGCTACAATGAGCAGTTCTTC	CASSPRRVWAGSYNEQFF
TRBJ2-3	NA	TRBV19	TRBD2	TGTGCCAGTACGCCGGGAGGGCCGTTAGATACGCAGTATTTT	CASTPGGPLDTQYF
TRBJ1-4	once	TRBV7-8	NA	TGTGCCAGCAGCTTACACAGGGTTTCCAATGAAAAACTGTTTTTT	CASSLHRVSNEKLFF
TRBJ1-1	NA	TRBV5-4	NA	TGTGCCAGCAGCTGGGGCGGTGGGGCTGAAGCTTTCTTT	CASSWGGGAEAFF
TRBJ1-1	NA	TRBV3-1/TRBV3-2	TRBD1	TGTGCCAGCAGCCCGGAGGGACAGCCGAACACTGAAGCTTTCTTT	CASSPEGQPNTEAFF
TRBJ1-5	NA	TRBV5-8	TRBD1	TGTGCCAGCAGCCTAGGACAGGGCCGACAGCCCCAGCATTTT	CASSLGQGRQPQHF
TRBJ1-3	NA	TRBV19	NA	TGTGCCAGTACCGGAGGCGGGGGGGGATCTGGAAACACCATATATTTT	CASTGGGGGSGNTIYF
TRBJ1-1	NA	TRBV12-3/TRBV12-4	TRBD1	TGTGCCAGCACCCCGACAGGGACTGAAGCTTTCTTT	CASTPTGTEAFF
TRBJ2-6	NA	TRBV7-2	TRBD1	TGTGCCAGCAGCTTGCCGGGACAGGGGTTATCTGGGGCCAACGTCCTGACTTTC	CASSLPGQGLSGANVLTF
TRBJ2-7	NA	TRBV20-1	NA	TGCAGTGCTGAGCCCTACGAGCAGTACTTC	CSAEPYEQYF
TRBJ1-6	NA	TRBV6-5	NA	TGTGCCACCTCGGTAGAGGGGAGTCTTAGTTCACCCCTCCACTTT	CATSVEGSLSSPLHF
TRBJ2-7	NA	TRBV28	TRBD1	TGTGCCAGCACTCCGGGACAGGCGACCTACGAGCAGTACTTC	CASTPGQATYEQYF
TRBJ1-6	NA	TRBV2	TRBD1	TGTGCCAGCACCCGGGACAGGGGAGGATCACCCCTCCACTTT	CASTRDRGGSPLHF